The entry below describes one T cell receptor beta chain. Its antigen remains unidentified. This CDR3 has 14 residues. CDR1 and CDR2 (germline): MNHEY, SMNVEV (reference sequence). This sample is drawn from a study of T cell clusters in autoimmune cytopenias. In the study overall: The median distinct TRB clonotype count was about 2,000 per sample, from a median around 52,000 reads. Whole-study results and caveats: Physiological T cell clusters of healthy donors were apparently absent in primary autoimmune cytopenia patients.

Some 40,000 genome equivalents of blood DNA were amplified for TRB. One tube held mixed TRB-A and TRB-B primer pools for touch-down PCR. One entry per CDR3 protein, without DNA, is what TCRdb gives after re-calling the multiplex PCR reads. Here the sample table reports thousands of distinct CDR3 sequences. A further study also used this sample, focusing on T cell repertoires in aging, cancer and after chemotherapy. This second study notes: Rebound thymic output was suggested by rising median generation probability during chemotherapy in each cancer cohort.

The material sequenced was peripheral blood. The chain is built from TRBV27 and TRBJ2-3. The TCR comes from a human donor in good health. This CDR3 reads CASSLGSGTDTQYF.